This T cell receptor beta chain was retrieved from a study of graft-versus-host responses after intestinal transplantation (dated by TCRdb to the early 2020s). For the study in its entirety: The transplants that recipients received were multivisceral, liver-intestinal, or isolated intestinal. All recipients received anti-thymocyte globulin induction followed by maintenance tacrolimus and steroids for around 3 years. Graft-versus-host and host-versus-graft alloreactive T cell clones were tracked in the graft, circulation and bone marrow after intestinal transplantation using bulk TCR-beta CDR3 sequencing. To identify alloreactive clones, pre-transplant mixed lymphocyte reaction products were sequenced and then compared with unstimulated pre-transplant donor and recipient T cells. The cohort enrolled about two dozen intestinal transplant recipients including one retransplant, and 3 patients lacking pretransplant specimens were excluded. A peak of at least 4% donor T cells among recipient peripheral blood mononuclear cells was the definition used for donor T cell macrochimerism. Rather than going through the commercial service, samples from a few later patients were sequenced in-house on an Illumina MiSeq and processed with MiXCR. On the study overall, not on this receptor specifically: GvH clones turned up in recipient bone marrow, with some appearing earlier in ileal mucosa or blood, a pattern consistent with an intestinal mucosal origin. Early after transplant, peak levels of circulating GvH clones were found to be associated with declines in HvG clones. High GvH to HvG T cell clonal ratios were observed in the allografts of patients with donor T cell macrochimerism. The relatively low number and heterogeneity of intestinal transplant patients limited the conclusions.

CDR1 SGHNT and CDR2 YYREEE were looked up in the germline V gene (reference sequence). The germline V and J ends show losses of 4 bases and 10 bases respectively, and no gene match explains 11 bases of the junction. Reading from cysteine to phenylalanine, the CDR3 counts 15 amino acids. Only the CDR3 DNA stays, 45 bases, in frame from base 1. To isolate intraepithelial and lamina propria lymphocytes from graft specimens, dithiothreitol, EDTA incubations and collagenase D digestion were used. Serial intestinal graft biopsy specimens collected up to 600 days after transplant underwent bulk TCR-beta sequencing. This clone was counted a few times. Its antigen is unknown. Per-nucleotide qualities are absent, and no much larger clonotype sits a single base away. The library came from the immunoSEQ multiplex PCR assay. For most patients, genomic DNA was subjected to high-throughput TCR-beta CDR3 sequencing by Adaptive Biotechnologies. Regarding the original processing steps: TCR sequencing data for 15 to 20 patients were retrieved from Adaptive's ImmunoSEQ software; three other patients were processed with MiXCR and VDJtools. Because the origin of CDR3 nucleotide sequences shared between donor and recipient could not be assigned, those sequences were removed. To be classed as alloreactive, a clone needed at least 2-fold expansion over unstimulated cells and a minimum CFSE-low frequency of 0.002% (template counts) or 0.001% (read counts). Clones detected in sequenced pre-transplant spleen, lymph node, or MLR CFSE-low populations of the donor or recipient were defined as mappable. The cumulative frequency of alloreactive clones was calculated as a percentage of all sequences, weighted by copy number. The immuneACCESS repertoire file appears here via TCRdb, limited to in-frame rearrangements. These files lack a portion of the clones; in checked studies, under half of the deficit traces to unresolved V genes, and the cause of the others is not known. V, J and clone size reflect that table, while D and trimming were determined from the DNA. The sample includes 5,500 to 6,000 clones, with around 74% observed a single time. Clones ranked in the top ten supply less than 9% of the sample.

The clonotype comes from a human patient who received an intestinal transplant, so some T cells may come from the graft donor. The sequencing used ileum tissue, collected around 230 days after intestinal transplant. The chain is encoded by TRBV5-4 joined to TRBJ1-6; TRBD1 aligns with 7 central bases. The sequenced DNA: TGTGCCAGCAGCCCGGGCGAGACAGGGAGGTCACCCCTCCACTTT. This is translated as CASSPGETGRSPLHF.